This record looks at one T cell receptor (beta chain) sequence and its context. No antigen is known for it. V lost 3 bases to trimming and J lost 7 bases, with 18 bases between them. CDR1 MNHNS and CDR2 SASEGT come from the germline V gene. This CDR3 contains 15 residues. The approximately 120-subject validation cohort, separate from the roughly 670-subject first cohort, included the donors. These data are taken from a study of cytomegalovirus exposure and HLA in healthy donors. Whole-study results and caveats: Generally TCR sequences proved uncommon, though certain public TCRs appeared in numerous donors.

Generated by immunoSEQ multiplex PCR, the TCRdb table keeps only in-frame clones and is missing some. The repertoire holds approximately 180,000 clones, with more than 75% as singletons. The rearrangement joins TRBV6-1 to TRBJ1-2; D gene uncertain. The sequenced sample consisted of PBMCs. This TCR was sampled from a woman in her twenties or thirties in good health and CMV-seronegative. This CDR3 reads CASSDAVRRRGGYTF. The CDR3 nucleotides are TGTGCCAGCAGTGACGCCGTTAGGAGGAGAGGTGGCTACACCTTC.